The 29 T cell receptor beta chains below come from one sample, sequenced in a study of T cell changes during pregnancy in multiple sclerosis. The method was immunoSEQ multiplex PCR; TCRdb's version includes in-frame clones alone and lacks a portion of them. Of 65,000 to 85,000 clones in the sample, approximately 94% are singletons; the top ten hold 0.2% to 0.25%. The material was CD4+ T cells from peripheral blood mononuclear cells, obtained before pregnancy. Receptors were obtained from a female donor with multiple sclerosis, enrolled in a pregnancy study.

This clone was detected only a few times. The V gene is TRBV30, the J gene TRBJ1-1; no firm D call. Germline lookup yields CDR1 GTSNPN and CDR2 SVGIG (reference sequence). This CDR3 has 14 residues. Trimming stripped 0 bases from V and 1 base from J, with 9 bases between. The CDR3 loop is CAWSVRRENTEAFF. The CDR3 bases are TGTGCCTGGAGTGTGAGGAGGGAGAACACTGAAGCTTTCTTT.

This clone was counted a single time. V usage is TRBV7-6 and J usage is TRBJ2-5; perhaps TRBD2 as D (7 bases). The ends were cut back, 5 bases at V and 6 bases at J, with 13 bases in the middle. The germline V gene has CDR1 SGHVS and CDR2 FNYEAQ. The CDR3 runs 13 residues. The CDR3 sequence: CASSPWGGQTQYF. CDR3 in DNA: TGTGCCAGCAGCCCCTGGGGGGGCCAGACCCAGTACTTC.

The chain couples TRBV19 to TRBJ1-2, with D possibly matching TRBD1 (6 bases). This CDR3 has 15 residues. Per the germline V gene, CDR1 is LNHDA and CDR2 is SQIVND (reference sequence). Trimming took 4 bases from V and 5 from J, leaving 17 bases between them. CDR3 in DNA: TGTGCCAGTAGTACCCAGACAGGCCCTTTTTATGGCTACACCTTC. It encodes CASSTQTGPFYGYTF.

The CDR3 is CASSGRRGAETQYF. DNA of the CDR3: TGTGCCAGCAGTGGGAGAAGGGGCGCAGAGACCCAGTACTTC. The chain couples TRBV2 to TRBJ2-5; tentatively, D is TRBD1 (5 bases). V lost 4 bases to trimming and J lost 4 bases, with 13 bases between them. This CDR3 region has 14 residues. Germline-derived CDR1 and CDR2 are SNHLY and FYNNEI.

This chain connects TRBV2 to TRBJ2-5; 10 bases are a match to TRBD2. This CDR3 is 16 amino acids long. Germline loops: CDR1 SNHLY, CDR2 FYNNEI. Trimming cost V 3 bases and J 5 bases; bases outside gene matches: 9. The CDR3 DNA reads as TGTGCCAGCAGTGATTATGGTAGCGGGGGGCTGGAGACCCAGTACTTC. Amino acid sequence: CASSDYGSGGLETQYF. Full variable domain (outside the CDR3, taken from reference TRBV2 and TRBJ2-5): EPEVTQTPSHQVTQMGQEVILRCVPISNHLYFYWYRQILGQKVEFLVSFYNNEISEKSEIFDDQFSVERPDGSNFTLKIRSTKLEDSAMYFCASSDYGSGGLETQYFGPGTRLLVL.

Here the CDR3 DNA reads TGTGCCAGCAGCTCACCGACTAGCGTGAACACCGGGGAGCTGTTTTTT. This translates into CASSSPTSVNTGELFF. The V and J genes are TRBV7-9 and TRBJ2-2; TRBD2 matches 8 bases. The V gene's germline CDR1 is SEHNR and CDR2 FQNEAQ (reference sequence). The CDR3 spans 16 residues. V lost 4 bases and J lost 1; bases outside the gene matches: 5.

V gene TRBV13 combines with J gene TRBJ2-4; TRBD2 matches at 14 bases. The length of the CDR3 is 18 residues. Per germline, CDR1 PRHDT and CDR2 FYEKMQ (reference sequence). Trimming removed 7 bases from V and 8 bases from J; junction bases left unmatched: 16. For the CDR3, the DNA is TGTGCCAGCACCTCCCCCCTCGGACTAGCGGGGGGCGAGGACATTCAGTACTTC. Translated, it gives CASTSPLGLAGGEDIQYF.

V usage is TRBV19 and J usage is TRBJ2-7, with TRBD1 identical over 7 bases. This CDR3 is built from 14 residues. Germline-derived CDR1 and CDR2 are LNHDA and SQIVND (reference sequence). Unmatched junction bases numbered 8, after V lost 9 bases and J lost 0 bases. Here the CDR3 reads CASKGQVSSYEQYF. For the CDR3, the DNA is TGTGCCAGCAAAGGACAGGTTAGCTCCTACGAGCAGTACTTC. Drawing the rest from reference TRBV19 and TRBJ2-7, the complete variable domain is DGGITQSPKYLFRKEGQNVTLSCEQNLNHDAMYWYRQDPGQGLRLIYYSQIVNDFQKGDIAEGYSVSREKKESFPLTVTSAQKNPTAFYLCASKGQVSSYEQYFGPGTRLTVT.

The V call is TRBV4-2, the J call TRBJ2-3; TRBD2 matches at 12 bases. CDR1 LGHNA and CDR2 YNFKEQ come from the germline V gene. CDR3 length: 17 residues. Trimming removed 0 bases from V and 6 bases from J; junction bases left unmatched: 7. The CDR3 nucleotides read TGTGCCAGCAGCCAAGACGCTAGCGGGGGGGCGAGGGATACGCAGTATTTT. Encoded protein: CASSQDASGGARDTQYF.

The chain links TRBV27 to TRBJ2-7, with TRBD1 matching over 7 bases. The CDR3 contains 14 residues. Germline CDR1 and CDR2: MNHEY and SMNVEV (reference sequence). The ends lost 5 bases at V and 2 bases at J; junction bases unmatched: 6. The CDR3 here is CASSPRQGTYEQYF. The CDR3 DNA is TGTGCCAGCAGTCCCCGACAGGGAACCTACGAGCAGTACTTC.

The rearrangement joins TRBV4-1 to TRBJ2-3; D not certain. The germline V and J ends were trimmed by 2 bases and 4 bases, with 10 bases remaining between them. CDR3 size: 14 residues. The germline CDR1 and CDR2 sequences are MGHRA and YSYEKL. CDR3 nucleotides: TGCGCCAGCAGCCAACTTCTCAGCGCAGATACGCAGTATTTT. Its translation: CASSQLLSADTQYF.

The CDR3 DNA reads as TGTGCCTGGAGTCCCCTGGGGGGGCGGGGGGACGAAGAGACCCAGTACTTC. Its protein is CAWSPLGGRGDEETQYF. The V gene is TRBV30, the J gene TRBJ2-5; 8 bases align to TRBD2. Germline V gives CDR1 GTSNPN, CDR2 SVGIG (reference sequence). CDR3 size: 17 residues. Trimming removed 2 bases from V and 3 bases from J; junction bases left unmatched: 14.

The gene calls are TRBV2 and TRBJ2-1, with D possibly TRBD1 on 6 matching bases. CDR3 length equals 13 residues. Looked up from germline, CDR1 is SNHLY and CDR2 is FYNNEI. With 7 bases removed from V and 2 bases from J, the gap between germline ends came to 9 bases. The CDR3 protein is CASNRVTYNEQFF. Here the CDR3 DNA reads TGTGCCAGCAACAGGGTCACCTACAATGAGCAGTTCTTC.

This sequence joins TRBV7-8 and TRBJ1-2; D uncertain. Trimming cost V 1 base and J 8 bases, with 14 bases left between them. Germline V gene sequence: CDR1 SGHVS, CDR2 FQNEAQ. This CDR3 comprises 14 residues. The DNA for the CDR3 is TGTGCCAGCAGCTTAGGTCGGACCTCGGGGGGCTACACCTTC. This encodes CASSLGRTSGGYTF.

The CDR3 DNA reads TGCGCCAGCAGCTTGGGACTAGATAACACCGGGGAGCTGTTTTTT. This codes for CASSLGLDNTGELFF. The chain has TRBV5-1 and TRBJ2-2, with D possibly matching TRBD2 (6 bases). Germline CDR1 and CDR2: SGHRS and YFSETQ. The CDR3 sequence is 15 residues long. V shed 0 bases and J shed 2 bases, with 8 bases lying between them.

The V and J genes are TRBV7-2 and TRBJ2-2; TRBD1 is a possible D gene (6 bases). V was shortened by 2 bases and J by 8 bases, with 15 bases between the two germline ends. CDR3 length equals 15 residues. The germline V gene has CDR1 SGHTA and CDR2 FQGNSA. In DNA, the CDR3 is TGTGCCAGCAGCTTACCAGGACAGAAGAGGGGGGAGCTGTTTTTT. It is translated as CASSLPGQKRGELFF.

This clone was recorded once. The V and J genes are TRBV27 and TRBJ2-2, with D possibly TRBD1 on 6 matching bases. V was shortened by 3 bases and J by 3 bases, with 14 bases between the two germline ends. The germline V gene encodes CDR1 MNHEY and CDR2 SMNVEV (reference sequence). The CDR3 loop spans 16 amino acids. CDR3 in DNA: TGTGCCAGCAGTTTTCAGGGGTCGGCGGACACCGGGGAGCTGTTTTTT. It is translated as CASSFQGSADTGELFF.

The rearrangement uses TRBV19 and TRBJ2-1; 12 nucleotides agree with TRBD2. The germline CDR1 and CDR2 sequences are LNHDA and SQIVND (reference sequence). The CDR3 has 17 residues. Trimming at V came to 5 bases and at J to 2 bases, leaving 7 bases not matched to a gene. For the CDR3, the DNA is TGTGCCAGTAGTGCTTGGACTAGCGGGAAGGCCTACAATGAGCAGTTCTTC. Translating gives CASSAWTSGKAYNEQFF.

The V and J genes are TRBV28 and TRBJ1-1, with D possibly matching TRBD1 (6 bases). CDR1 MDHEN and CDR2 SYDVKM come from the germline V gene. This CDR3 spans 14 amino acids. Trimming removed 10 bases from V and 4 bases from J, with 19 bases in between. CDR3 nucleotides: TGTGCCACCCGGAGGGGGGGGATGGTCACTGAAGCTTTCTTT. Encoded protein: CATRRGGMVTEAFF. Full variable domain (outside the CDR3, taken from reference TRBV28 and TRBJ1-1): DVKVTQSSRYLVKRTGEKVFLECVQDMDHENMFWYRQDPGLGLRLIYFSYDVKMKEKGDIPEGYSVSREKKERFSLILESASTNQTSMYLCATRRGGMVTEAFFGQGTRLTVV.

V usage is TRBV19 and J usage is TRBJ2-7; D might be TRBD1 (6 bases). Germline CDR1 LNHDA, CDR2 SQIVND (reference sequence). The CDR3 is made up of 13 amino acids. The ends were cut back, 6 bases at V and 2 bases at J, with 11 bases in the middle. The CDR3 DNA reads as TGTGCCAGTAGCTCAGGGGATGCCTACGAGCAGTACTTC. Its translation is CASSSGDAYEQYF.

CDR3 residues: CASSGPQGVGTDTQYF. The CDR3 nucleotides read TGCGCCAGCAGCGGGCCACAGGGGGTGGGCACAGATACGCAGTATTTT. V and J are TRBV5-1 and TRBJ2-3; 8 nucleotides align to TRBD1. The V gene end was trimmed by 4 bases and the J gene end by 1 base; junction bases not matched to a gene: 8. In germline, CDR1 is SGHRS, CDR2 YFSETQ. The CDR3 runs to 16 residues.

The rearrangement links TRBV5-1 to TRBJ2-2, with 8 bases identical to TRBD1. V was clipped by 3 bases and J by 6 bases; unmatched bases: 7. The length of the CDR3 is 15 residues. Per the germline V gene, CDR1 is SGHRS and CDR2 is YFSETQ. CDR3 coding DNA: TGCGCCAGCAGCTCAGGACAGGGTTTCGCCGGGGAGCTGTTTTTT. This encodes CASSSGQGFAGELFF.

The J gene is TRBJ1-3, the V gene TRBV5-1; the D gene is possibly TRBD1 (6 bases). The V end was cut by 1 base, the J end by 7 bases, with 9 bases between. The CDR3 consists of 13 residues. From germline, CDR1 is SGHRS and CDR2 YFSETQ. The chain's CDR3 is CASSLMQGNTIYF. In nucleotides, the CDR3 is TGCGCCAGCAGCTTGATGCAGGGGAACACCATATATTTT.

V gene TRBV2 combines with J gene TRBJ1-5, with D possibly being TRBD1 (5 bases). Per the germline V gene, CDR1 is SNHLY and CDR2 is FYNNEI. The CDR3 extends over 15 amino acids. The V end was cut by 8 bases, the J end by 7 bases, with 21 bases between. CDR3 sequence (DNA): TGTGCCAGCGGCGAACGCTCAGGAGGGGACCAGCCCCAGCATTTT. This codes for CASGERSGGDQPQHF.

This rearrangement joins TRBV5-1 to TRBJ2-3, with TRBD2 identical over 12 bases. J was trimmed by 3 bases and V by 3 bases; bases with no gene match: 2. The germline V gene has CDR1 SGHRS and CDR2 YFSETQ. CDR3 length: 15 amino acids. CDR3 in DNA: TGCGCCAGCAGCTCACTAGCGGGAGGTACAGATACGCAGTATTTT. This sequence encodes CASSSLAGGTDTQYF.

The rearrangement uses TRBV7-8 and TRBJ1-1, with 7 bases aligning to TRBD1. This CDR3 is 13 amino acids long. Germline-derived CDR1 and CDR2 are SGHVS and FQNEAQ. Trimming at V came to 8 bases and at J to 0 bases, leaving 3 bases not matched to a gene. The CDR3 is CASEDRMNTEAFF. The DNA of the CDR3 is TGTGCCAGCGAGGACAGGATGAACACTGAAGCTTTCTTT.

The chain has TRBV11-2 and TRBJ1-4; weak D call: TRBD1 (5 bases). The ends were cut back, 5 bases at V and 2 bases at J, with 12 bases in the middle. Germline assignment: CDR1 SGHAT and CDR2 FQNNGV. The CDR3 loop spans 15 amino acids. The CDR3 nucleotides read TGTGCCAGCAGCCGGAATCGGGGGACTAATGAAAAACTGTTTTTT. It translates to CASSRNRGTNEKLFF.

In DNA form, the CDR3 reads TGTGCCAGTAAGCATCTATCCTCTGGAAACACCATATATTTT. This codes for CASKHLSSGNTIYF. The rearrangement uses TRBV19 and TRBJ1-3; D remains ambiguous. Trimming removed 7 bases at V and 0 bases at J, with 10 bases between. Germline V CDR1 and CDR2: LNHDA, SQIVND (reference sequence). This CDR3 comprises 14 residues. Full variable domain (outside the CDR3, taken from reference TRBV19 and TRBJ1-3): DGGITQSPKYLFRKEGQNVTLSCEQNLNHDAMYWYRQDPGQGLRLIYYSQIVNDFQKGDIAEGYSVSREKKESFPLTVTSAQKNPTAFYLCASKHLSSGNTIYFGEGSWLTVV.

This sequence joins TRBV5-4 and TRBJ1-1; D unclear. Germline CDR1 is SGHNT and CDR2 is YYREEE (reference sequence). The CDR3 sequence is 15 residues long. The V gene lost 4 bases and the J gene lost 1 base, with 14 bases spanning the gap. In nucleotides, the CDR3 is TGTGCCAGCAGCGCGGGCGTTCAAAGGAACACTGAAGCTTTCTTT. Protein sequence: CASSAGVQRNTEAFF.